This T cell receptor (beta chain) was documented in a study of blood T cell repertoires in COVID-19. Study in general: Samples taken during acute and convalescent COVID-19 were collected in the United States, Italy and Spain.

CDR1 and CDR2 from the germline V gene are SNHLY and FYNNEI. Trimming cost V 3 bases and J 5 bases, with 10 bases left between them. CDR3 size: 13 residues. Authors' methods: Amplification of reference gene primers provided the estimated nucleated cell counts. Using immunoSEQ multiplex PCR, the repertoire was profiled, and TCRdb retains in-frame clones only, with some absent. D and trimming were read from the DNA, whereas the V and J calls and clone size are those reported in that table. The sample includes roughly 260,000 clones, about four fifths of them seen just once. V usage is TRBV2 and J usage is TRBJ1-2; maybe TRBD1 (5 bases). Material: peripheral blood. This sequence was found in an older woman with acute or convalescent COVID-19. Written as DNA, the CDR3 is TGTGCCAGCAGTGATGGCAGGGCTTATGGCTACACCTTC. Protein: CASSDGRAYGYTF.